This TCR beta chain was recorded in a study of cytomegalovirus exposure and HLA in healthy donors. Background on the study: The same platform was used for the 130 or so validation repertoires as for the approximately 670 first-cohort repertoires, as reported in a later analysis.

Here immunoSEQ multiplex PCR was the method, and the copy in TCRdb shows in-frame clones only, minus some. The sample has about 150,000 clones; 91% are singletons. The CDR3 extends over 14 amino acids. Trimming removed 6 bases at V and 10 bases at J, with 21 bases between. Germline lookup yields CDR1 MNHEY and CDR2 SVGAGI. As concerns this clone: Its antigen is not known.

Whole-study results and caveats: Both high specificity and high sensitivity reportedly marked the classifier's diagnosis of cytomegalovirus status. It was about 180 TCR beta chains that were listed as cytomegalovirus-associated.

The sequence was collected from a man aged 18 to 29 in good health and CMV-seronegative. The chain is built from TRBV6-5 and TRBJ2-5; weak D call: TRBD1 (6 bases). What was sequenced was PBMCs. The CDR3 DNA follows: TGTGCCAGCAGCCCCCGACAGGTTGGGAGTTACCAGTACTTC. Translated, it gives CASSPRQVGSYQYF.